This T cell receptor (beta chain) comes out of a study of T cells in localized non-small cell lung cancer. Study-level findings and limits: Across samples, adjacent lung featured a median roughly 56 of the top 100 tumor clones. Uninvolved adjacent lung showed peak T cell clonality, exceeding tumor. A higher density of T cells in blood coincided with extended overall survival. Heterogeneity cannot be ruled out, as sequencing used one tumor region only.

Comment on this clone: Its antigen is still unknown.

Deletions cut 2 bases from V and 8 bases from J, with 7 bases between. CDR1 and CDR2 (germline): MNHEY, SMNVEV (reference sequence). This CDR3 has 12 residues. Sequencing was performed with immunoSEQ multiplex PCR; in TCRdb, only in-frame clones are kept and a portion is missing. The table records roughly 25,000 clones, 70% to 90% of them present only once. The specimen comprised peripheral blood, sampled before any cancer treatment. The origin of this receptor is a male donor aged 60 or older with stage II squamous cell lung carcinoma. The rearrangement uses TRBV27 and TRBJ2-4; D might be TRBD1 or TRBD2, each matching 6 bases. This chain's CDR3 is CASSLRGDIQYF. CDR3 sequence (DNA): TGTGCCAGCAGTTTAAGGGGGGACATTCAGTACTTC.